The present entry profiles one TCR beta chain with its context. Additional DNA sequences in this sample encode the identical CDR3. Treatment described: around 19 received Ad26.COV2.S at low or high dose, single or two shots; about 5 received placebo; per-sample allocation not given. Collection of the samples took place on day 63 after the first injection of vaccine or placebo. The data belong to a study of Ad26.COV2.S vaccination and SARS-CoV-2 variants. At the level of the study: Donor was one of the participants in the Ad26.COV2.S arm of the COV1001 trial. Once or twice, 56 days apart, Ad26.COV2.S was delivered intramuscularly.

The repertoire was sequenced with immunoSEQ multiplex PCR; TCRdb's copy has only in-frame clones and lacks some. The sample carries about 470,000 clones, 90% recorded once. The CDR3 extends over 10 amino acids. Trimming removed 6 bases from V and 4 bases from J, with 6 bases in between. Germline V CDR1 and CDR2: DFQATT, SNEGSKA (reference sequence). The chain combines TRBV20-1 with TRBJ2-5; D is unclear. The specimen comprised peripheral blood, sampled in a trial of Ad26.COV2.S vaccine versus placebo. This receptor was obtained from a person aged 18-65 years who received the Ad26.COV2.S COVID-19 vaccine or a placebo. The CDR3 nucleotides are TGCAGTGCAGCAGGAGAGACCCAGTACTTC. Its protein is CSAAGETQYF.